The 13 T cell receptor beta chains presented below share a single source sample, sequenced in a study of shared clonotypes between healthy human individuals. CD45RO-negative, CCR7-positively selected cells formed the naive CD8 fraction, excluding terminally differentiated effector memory CD45RA+ cells. The protocol was immunoSEQ multiplex PCR, while the TCRdb copy is restricted to in-frame clones and leaves out a portion. The sample has some 580,000 clones; nearly 98% are singletons. Material for sequencing was naive CD8+ T cells sorted from blood. Source of these receptors: a man aged 25-45 years in good health.

This chain uses TRBV7-9 with TRBJ1-4; D possibly corresponds to TRBD1 (6 bases). This CDR3 comprises 14 residues. Germline-derived CDR1 and CDR2 are SEHNR and FQNEAQ (reference sequence). V shed 5 bases and J shed 4 bases, with 11 bases lying between them. The CDR3: CASSLIQGNEKLFF. The CDR3 DNA is TGTGCCAGCAGCCTAATACAGGGTAATGAAAAACTGTTTTTT.

V usage is TRBV2 and J usage is TRBJ1-3, with D maybe TRBD1 (5 bases). This CDR3 comprises 14 residues. Germline V gives CDR1 SNHLY, CDR2 FYNNEI. V lost 6 bases to trimming and J lost 3 bases, with 12 bases between them. Written as DNA, the CDR3 is TGTGCCAGCAGGGGACTGGGGAATGGAAACACCATATATTTT. Its protein is CASRGLGNGNTIYF.

The chain joins TRBV27 to TRBJ2-7, with 7 bases lining up with TRBD1. The V and J ends lost 6 bases and 1 base, in that order; junction bases with no gene match: 6. The CDR3 runs 14 residues. Germline CDR1 and CDR2: MNHEY and SMNVEV (reference sequence). The CDR3 is CASRYRGQSYEQYF. The CDR3 DNA reads as TGTGCCAGCAGATACAGGGGTCAGTCCTACGAGCAGTACTTC.

Written as DNA, the CDR3 is TGTGCCAGCAGCTTAAGAGGGGACGGTTCGAACACTGAAGCTTTCTTT. Its protein is CASSLRGDGSNTEAFF. The V call is TRBV7-9, the J call TRBJ1-1, with D maybe TRBD1 (5 bases). V was pared by 2 bases and J by 1 base, with 14 bases between. Germline V CDR1 and CDR2: SEHNR, FQNEAQ (reference sequence). This CDR3 region has 16 residues.

The chain combines TRBV30 with TRBJ2-5; TRBD1 is a possible D gene (6 bases). Germline V lookup: CDR1 GTSNPN, CDR2 SVGIG (reference sequence). The CDR3 has 13 amino acids. V gave up 5 bases and J gave up 2 bases, with 12 bases separating them. CDR3 amino acids: CAWADRNQETQYF. CDR3 nucleotides: TGTGCCTGGGCTGACAGGAATCAAGAGACCCAGTACTTC.

The V and J genes are TRBV11-3 and TRBJ1-2; 7 bases map to TRBD1. CDR3 length: 15 amino acids. J gave up 7 bases and V 6 bases, and 14 bases lay outside the gene matches. Germline CDR1 reads SGHNT; CDR2 reads YENEEA. CDR3 sequence: CASSPRKTGFRGYTF. CDR3 in DNA: TGTGCCAGCAGTCCAAGGAAGACAGGGTTTCGTGGCTACACCTTC.

The V and J genes are TRBV7-2 and TRBJ2-7; 7 nucleotides match TRBD2. Germline V gene data show CDR1 as SGHTA and CDR2 as FQGNSA. The CDR3 extends over 14 amino acids. J was trimmed by 2 bases and V by 1 base; bases with no gene match: 2. CDR3 sequence (DNA): TGTGCCAGCAGCTTAGGACTAGCCACCTACGAGCAGTACTTC. This translates into CASSLGLATYEQYF.

The chain has TRBV7-6 and TRBJ2-1; possibly TRBD1 for D (6 bases). Trimming left V 6 bases short and J 0 bases short, with 15 bases between. This CDR3 is 16 amino acids long. Germline-derived CDR1 and CDR2 are SGHVS and FNYEAQ. The CDR3 DNA sequence: TGTGCCAGCAGTCCGGTCGAGGGGGACTCCTACAATGAGCAGTTCTTC. This sequence encodes CASSPVEGDSYNEQFF. Full variable domain (rest looked up from reference TRBV7-6 and TRBJ2-1): GAGVSQSPRYKVTKRGQDVALRCDPISGHVSLYWYRQALGQGPEFLTYFNYEAQQDKSGLPNDRFSAERPEGSISTLTIQRTEQRDSAMYRCASSPVEGDSYNEQFFGPGTRLTVL.

The chain has TRBV11-2 and TRBJ2-7, with TRBD2 identical over 14 bases. Losses at the gene ends were 8 bases for V and 5 bases for J; bases not matched to a gene: 2. CDR1 SGHAT and CDR2 FQNNGV come from the germline V gene. This CDR3 contains 13 residues. The CDR3 sequence is CASGGLAGDEQYF. The CDR3 DNA is TGTGCCAGCGGGGGACTAGCGGGAGACGAGCAGTACTTC.

The chain carries TRBV7-8 and TRBJ2-5, with a tentative D call TRBD1 (6 bases). The V end lost 5 bases, the J end lost 5 bases, and 9 bases lay between the germline ends. This CDR3 contains 12 residues. The germline V gene encodes CDR1 SGHVS and CDR2 FQNEAQ. The CDR3 DNA reads as TGTGCCAGCAGCGTTACAGGGGAGACCCAGTACTTC. The encoded protein is CASSVTGETQYF.

The chain employs TRBV25-1 and TRBJ1-1, with 7 bases matching TRBD1. Unmatched junction bases numbered 4, after V lost 7 bases and J lost 5 bases. Germline V gene data show CDR1 as MGHDK and CDR2 as SYGVNS. The CDR3 contains 12 residues. The CDR3 DNA reads TGTGCCAGCAACAGGGGAAGGACTGAAGCTTTCTTT. It encodes CASNRGRTEAFF.

The V call is TRBV6-4, the J call TRBJ2-6, with 9 bases fitting TRBD1. Unmatched junction bases numbered 7, after V lost 6 bases and J lost 4 bases. The V gene's germline CDR1 is MRHNA and CDR2 SNTAGT. The CDR3 extends over 16 amino acids. Written as DNA, the CDR3 is TGTGCCAGCAGCGCCGGGACAGGGACGGGGGCCAACGTCCTGACTTTC. This translates into CASSAGTGTGANVLTF.

This chain uses TRBV27 with TRBJ2-7; 13 positions agree with TRBD2. The V segment lost 10 bases and the J segment 6 bases; nucleotides outside the gene matches: 6. The V gene's germline CDR1 is MNHEY and CDR2 SMNVEV (reference sequence). The CDR3 contains 13 residues. CDR3 in amino acids: CATLGLAGREQYF. Here the CDR3 DNA reads TGTGCCACCTTGGGACTAGCGGGACGCGAGCAGTACTTC.